These 10 T cell receptor beta chains originate from one sample sequenced in a study of cytomegalovirus exposure and HLA in healthy donors. This table comes from immunoSEQ multiplex PCR, and its TCRdb copy is limited to in-frame clones, with some not included. Here the sample spans 150,000 to 200,000 clones, around nine tenths being singletons. The sample taken for sequencing was PBMCs. These receptor sequences come from a woman in her 30s in good health and CMV-seronegative.

This clone was detected only a few times. CDR3 residues: CASSMDRAPGALHF. CDR3 DNA: TGCGCCAGCAGCATGGACAGGGCCCCCGGGGCCCTCCACTTT. This chain uses TRBV5-1 with TRBJ1-6; 8 nucleotides line up with TRBD1. The V gene end was trimmed by 4 bases and the J gene end by 14 bases; junction bases not matched to a gene: 11. This CDR3 has 14 amino acids. Looked up from germline, CDR1 is SGHRS and CDR2 is YFSETQ.

V gene TRBV7-2 combines with J gene TRBJ1-5, with 7 bases matching TRBD1. Germline lookup yields CDR1 SGHTA and CDR2 FQGNSA. With V trimmed by 5 bases and J by 3 bases, 4 bases remained unmatched. The CDR3 contains 14 residues. The CDR3 DNA is TGTGCCAGCAGCGCCGGACAGGTCAATCAGCCCCAGCATTTT. Its translation: CASSAGQVNQPQHF.

The rearrangement joins TRBV25-1 to TRBJ2-3, with TRBD1 identical over 7 bases. CDR1 is MGHDK and CDR2 is SYGVNS in the germline V gene. The CDR3 is 15 residues long. V trimming: 6 bases; J trimming: 3 bases; junction bases outside the gene matches: 9. The CDR3 sequence is CASRTTGTATDTQYF. The DNA of the CDR3 is TGTGCCAGCAGAACCACCGGGACAGCAACAGATACGCAGTATTTT.

The chain combines TRBV7-6 with TRBJ2-7; D possibly corresponds to TRBD1 (5 bases). The CDR3 totals 14 residues. Trimming pared 4 bases from V and 6 bases from J, leaving 16 bases between. Germline lookup yields CDR1 SGHVS and CDR2 FNYEAQ. CDR3 sequence reads: CASSSRQIGSEQYF. For the CDR3, the DNA is TGTGCCAGCAGCTCCCGACAGATAGGATCCGAGCAGTACTTC.

This chain joins TRBV10-2 and TRBJ2-7, with no clear D. This CDR3 spans 13 amino acids. Between the trimmed V and J ends, which lost 8 bases and 1 base, there was a span of 12 bases. Germline CDR1 reads WSHSY; CDR2 reads SAAADI. In nucleotides, the CDR3 is TGCGCCAGCTCTATCGATTTATCCTACGAGCAGTACTTC. It is translated as CASSIDLSYEQYF.

This clone was counted once. This chain joins TRBV6-5 and TRBJ2-1; 12 bases are shared with TRBD2. Trimming took 4 bases from V and 2 from J; bases not matched to a gene: 3. The CDR3 consists of 16 residues. CDR1 and CDR2 (germline): MNHEY, SVGAGI. The DNA of the CDR3 is TGTGCCAGCAGTTTAGGACTAGCGGGGACCTACAATGAGCAGTTCTTC. Protein: CASSLGLAGTYNEQFF.

The chain carries TRBV6-1 and TRBJ1-5; TRBD1 might be the D (5 bases). V lost 10 bases and J 3 bases, leaving 19 bases between the germline ends. The CDR3 has 15 residues. Germline loops: CDR1 MNHNS, CDR2 SASEGT. CDR3 DNA: TGTGCCATCAACCAGGGCGACGGCTACAATCAGCCCCAGCATTTT. Encoded protein: CAINQGDGYNQPQHF.

This clone showed up just a few times. This chain links TRBV6-1 with TRBJ1-3; 7 bases agree with TRBD1. The V gene end was trimmed by 1 base and the J gene end by 3 bases; junction bases not matched to a gene: 0. Germline loops: CDR1 MNHNS, CDR2 SASEGT. The CDR3 contains 14 residues. DNA of the CDR3: TGTGCCAGCAGTGAAGGGACAGGTGGAAACACCATATATTTT. Its translation is CASSEGTGGNTIYF.

The count of this clone is one. This rearrangement joins TRBV6-1 to TRBJ1-1; D remains unclear. The CDR3 length is 12 residues. Germline V gene data show CDR1 as MNHNS and CDR2 as SASEGT. V lost 3 bases, J lost 4 bases, and 6 bases lay in between. CDR3 sequence reads: CASSDGSTEAFF. The CDR3, as DNA: TGTGCCAGCAGTGACGGGAGCACTGAAGCTTTCTTT.

The chain couples TRBV4-1 to TRBJ2-3; D is ambiguous. The CDR3 runs to 15 residues. Germline V lookup: CDR1 MGHRA, CDR2 YSYEKL. Trimming left V 1 base short and J 2 bases short, with 10 bases between. CDR3 coding DNA: TGCGCCAGCAGCCAAGTTTTAACAAACACAGATACGCAGTATTTT. This gives the protein CASSQVLTNTDTQYF.